What follows is one T cell receptor (beta chain) and its context. The antigen is unknown. CDR1 and CDR2 (germline): MNHEY, SMNVEV (reference sequence). CDR3 length: 15 residues. V shed 6 bases and J shed 4 bases, with 18 bases lying between them. This sample was included in a study of vaccination and CD4 T cells after COVID-19. Whole-study context: Overlapping spike peptides served as the stimulus for the cells. These peptides came from SARS-CoV-2 and from the common cold coronaviruses HCoV-NL63, HCoV-OC43 and HCoV-229E.

Treatment described: approximately 9-day PBMC culture with coronavirus spike peptide pools or control peptides (ViraFEST assay). CD4+ T-cell collection from the unexposed donor predated the COVID-19 pandemic (2011-2018). Cultured CD4+ T cells had their DNA profiled by the Oncomine TCR Beta short-read assay. TCRdb recomputed calls from the PCR reads with MiXCR, one row per CDR3 protein. Found here are 7,000 to 8,500 distinct CDR3 sequences, around 46% of them singletons; the top ten hold around 33%. This sequence originates from a human donor in good health. The chain uses TRBV27 and TRBJ2-5; D possibly matches TRBD1 or TRBD2 (5 bases each). The sequenced sample consisted of CD4+ T cells from blood, cultured in vitro. The CDR3 nucleotides read TGTGCCAGCAGCCCGTCGCTATGGGACGGAGAGACCCAGTACTTC. It translates to CASSPSLWDGETQYF.